This T cell receptor beta chain originates from a study of Ad26.COV2.S vaccination and SARS-CoV-2 variants. Overall study: The study gave Ad26.COV2.S intramuscularly, once or twice 56 days apart.

V lost 2 bases and J 1 base, leaving 5 bases between the germline ends. CDR1 is MNHEY, CDR2 SMNVEV, per germline (reference sequence). The CDR3 length is 13 residues. The data were produced by immunoSEQ multiplex PCR, yet TCRdb's version contains in-frame clones alone and is incomplete. The sample has approximately 500,000 clones; 70% to 90% are singletons. As for treatment: roughly 20 received Ad26.COV2.S at low or high dose, single or two shots; about 5 received placebo; per-sample allocation not given. Collection of samples fell on day 63 after the first vaccine or placebo injection. As to this clone: The sample holds other DNA sequences that translate to the same CDR3.

The V call is TRBV27, the J call TRBJ1-1; no clear D. The source of this sequence is a person aged 18-60 years who received the Ad26.COV2.S COVID-19 vaccine or a placebo. Sequences were derived from peripheral blood, sampled in a trial of Ad26.COV2.S vaccine versus placebo. CDR3 bases: TGTGCCAGCAGTTTAAACAGGAACACTGAAGCTTTCTTT. It yields the protein CASSLNRNTEAFF.